This passage covers 2 T cell receptor beta chains from one sample sequenced in a study of cytomegalovirus exposure and HLA in healthy donors. Both 60 Vbeta primers and 13 Jbeta primers went into the PCR. TCRdb's table, derived via immunoSEQ multiplex PCR, lists solely in-frame clones and lacks some. The data show more than 140,000 clones, with just under 85% seen just once and 1.9% held by the top ten. Material for sequencing was PBMCs. The receptors originated from a woman in her forties in good health and CMV-seronegative.

The chain uses TRBV4-2 and TRBJ2-5; TRBD2 agrees at 9 bases. The length of the CDR3 is 16 residues. CDR1 LGHNA and CDR2 YNFKEQ come from the germline V gene. The ends lost 1 base at V and 7 bases at J; junction bases unmatched: 10. The CDR3 coding sequence is TGTGCCAGCAGCCAAGCCTTAGCGGGAGCAACCGGGACCCAGTACTTC. This sequence encodes CASSQALAGATGTQYF.

The chain combines TRBV15 with TRBJ2-5; no clear D gene. Trimming took 0 bases from V and 2 from J, leaving 10 bases between them. The CDR3 is 15 residues long. Per the germline V gene, CDR1 is LNHNV and CDR2 is YYDKDF (reference sequence). Written as DNA, the CDR3 is TGTGCCACCAGCAGAGATCTATCCGCACAAGAGACCCAGTACTTC. It specifies CATSRDLSAQETQYF.